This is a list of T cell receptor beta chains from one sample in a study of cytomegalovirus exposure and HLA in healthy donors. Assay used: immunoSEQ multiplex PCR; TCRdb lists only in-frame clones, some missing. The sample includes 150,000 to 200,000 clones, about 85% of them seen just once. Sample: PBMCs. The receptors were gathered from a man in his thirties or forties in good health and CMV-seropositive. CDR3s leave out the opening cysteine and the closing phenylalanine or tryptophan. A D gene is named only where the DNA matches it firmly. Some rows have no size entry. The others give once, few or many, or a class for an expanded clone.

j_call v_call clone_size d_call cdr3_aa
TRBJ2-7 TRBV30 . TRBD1 AWTQGSSYEQY
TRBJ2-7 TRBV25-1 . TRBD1 ASSEYIGRTGGEQY
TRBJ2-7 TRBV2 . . ASSKTGGSYEQY
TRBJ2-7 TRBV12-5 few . ASGSQGSYEQY
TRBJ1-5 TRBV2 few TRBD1 ASRETGGSNQPQH
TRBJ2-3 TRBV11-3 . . ASSPGRGRSGVTDTQY
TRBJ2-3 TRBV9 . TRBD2 ASSPAGADTQY
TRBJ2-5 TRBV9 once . ASSVGAGEGETQY
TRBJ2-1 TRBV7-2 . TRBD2 ASSLPSGGANEQF
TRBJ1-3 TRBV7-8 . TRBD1 ASSGGQGNTIY
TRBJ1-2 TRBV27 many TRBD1 ASSLSGQGSLTYGYT
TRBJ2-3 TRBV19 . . ASSIVSSTADTQY
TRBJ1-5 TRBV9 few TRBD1 ASSLTGLDQPQH
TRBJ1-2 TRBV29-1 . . SVDPSGVYGYT
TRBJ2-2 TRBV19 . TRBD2 ASGRLAWNTGELF
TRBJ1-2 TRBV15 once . ATSRGRPMDGYT
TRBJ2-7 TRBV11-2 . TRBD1 ASSPMPGQGTHEQY
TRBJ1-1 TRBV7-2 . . ASSLRTDNTEAF
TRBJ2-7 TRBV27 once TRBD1 ASSHRGPEGEQY
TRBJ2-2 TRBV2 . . ASSALLATGELF
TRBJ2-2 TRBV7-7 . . ASSANSLNTGELF
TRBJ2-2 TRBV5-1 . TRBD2 ASREGTSATGELF
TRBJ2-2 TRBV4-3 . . ASSQVGGGYTGELF
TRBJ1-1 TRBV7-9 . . ASSAPLAHVAF
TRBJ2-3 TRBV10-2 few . ASSPGGRGSTDTQY
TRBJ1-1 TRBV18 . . ASSTSVDTEAF
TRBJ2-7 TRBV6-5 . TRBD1 ASSSTGQGTYEQY
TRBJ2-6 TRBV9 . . ASSVAVSGANVLT
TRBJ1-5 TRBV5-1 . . ASSSGLLSGNQPQH
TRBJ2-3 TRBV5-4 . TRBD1 ASSSLDRSSTDTQY
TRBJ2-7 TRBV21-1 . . ASRTGGHEQY
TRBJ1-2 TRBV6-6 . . ASSRDGSYGYT
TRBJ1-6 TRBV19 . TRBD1 ASRAGGYDSPLH
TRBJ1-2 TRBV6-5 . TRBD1 ASNRQGRYYGYT
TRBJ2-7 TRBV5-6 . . ASSLATRGLKGYEQY
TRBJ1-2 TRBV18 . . ASSPRGASNYGYT
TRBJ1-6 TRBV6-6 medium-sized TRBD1 ASSATGISPLH
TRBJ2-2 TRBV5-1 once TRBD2 ASSRGLAGGTNTGELF
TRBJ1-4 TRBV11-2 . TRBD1 ASSPGQYNEKLF
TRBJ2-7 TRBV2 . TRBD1 ASSYTGDEQY